This TCR beta chain was documented in a study of beta chain features in type 1 diabetes. Notes on the study in general: Any PCR bias toward short templates would affect both groups alike. Junctions at VDJ sites from type 1 diabetes patients had fewer insertions and more deletions. Shorter TCRB CDR3s, moderately but significantly so, marked every one of the four CD4+ subsets in Type 1 diabetes patients. The similarity of naive, central memory and Treg TCRB repertoires appeared greater among patients than among healthy donors.

Germline CDR1 is MNHEY and CDR2 is SMNVEV (reference sequence). The CDR3 is 17 amino acids. Trimming left V 3 bases short and J 1 base short, with 18 bases between. Donors underwent one heparinised blood draw, roughly 110 mL on average. Isolated RNA was reverse transcribed in full, so expressed TCRB transcripts were sequenced. Data came from immunoSEQ multiplex PCR; TCRdb stores just in-frame clones and leaves some out. The table records hundreds of thousands of clones, around an eighth of them present only once. Points on this clone: Its antigen is still unknown.

The chain has TRBV27 and TRBJ1-2, with D possibly TRBD1 on 5 matching bases. The source of this sequence is a young man with type 1 diabetes. What was sequenced was naive CD4+ T cells from blood. The CDR3 protein is CASSLAVGVDGNYGYTF. In DNA, the CDR3 is TGTGCCAGCAGTTTGGCAGTGGGGGTTGACGGTAACTATGGCTACACCTTC.